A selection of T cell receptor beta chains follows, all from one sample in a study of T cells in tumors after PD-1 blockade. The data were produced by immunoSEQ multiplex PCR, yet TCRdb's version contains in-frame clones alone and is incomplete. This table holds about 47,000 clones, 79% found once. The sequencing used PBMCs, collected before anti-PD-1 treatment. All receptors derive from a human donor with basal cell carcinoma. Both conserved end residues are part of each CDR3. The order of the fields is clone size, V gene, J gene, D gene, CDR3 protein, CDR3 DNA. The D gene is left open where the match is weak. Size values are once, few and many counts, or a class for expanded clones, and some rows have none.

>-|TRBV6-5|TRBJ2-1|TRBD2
CASSSGLAGGDEQFF
TGTGCCAGCAGTTCAGGACTAGCGGGAGGGGATGAGCAGTTCTTC
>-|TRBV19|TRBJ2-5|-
CASSGDRSETQYF
TGTGCCAGTAGTGGGGATCGGTCAGAGACCCAGTACTTC
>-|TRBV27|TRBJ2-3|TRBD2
CASRTSGDTQYF
TGTGCCAGCAGGACTAGCGGAGATACGCAGTATTTT
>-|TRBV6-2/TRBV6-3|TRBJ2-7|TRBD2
CASSHKAGAPHEQYF
TGTGCCAGCAGTCATAAAGCGGGAGCCCCCCACGAGCAGTACTTC
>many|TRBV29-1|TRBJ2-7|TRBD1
CSAGQGNSYEQYF
TGCAGCGCCGGACAGGGAAACTCCTACGAGCAGTACTTC
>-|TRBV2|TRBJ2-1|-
CASRPGADAYNEQFF
TGTGCCAGCAGGCCGGGAGCCGACGCATACAATGAGCAGTTCTTC
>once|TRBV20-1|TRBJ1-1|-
CSAQHEEAFF
TGCAGTGCTCAACATGAGGAAGCTTTCTTT
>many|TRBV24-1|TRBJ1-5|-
CATSDTTELNQPQHF
TGTGCCACCAGTGATACTACTGAACTAAATCAGCCCCAGCATTTT
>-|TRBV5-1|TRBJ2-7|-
CASSLEGVGARNEQYF
TGCGCCAGCAGCTTGGAAGGGGTAGGGGCGAGGAACGAGCAGTACTTC
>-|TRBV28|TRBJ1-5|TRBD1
CASSSPGQGAQPQHF
TGTGCCAGCAGTTCTCCGGGACAGGGGGCTCAGCCCCAGCATTTT
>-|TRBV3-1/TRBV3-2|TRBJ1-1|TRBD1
CASSWGQANTEAFF
TGTGCCAGCAGCTGGGGACAGGCCAACACTGAAGCTTTCTTT
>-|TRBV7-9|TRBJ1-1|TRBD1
CASSLSGGAGNTEAFF
TGTGCCAGCAGCTTATCAGGGGGCGCGGGGAACACTGAAGCTTTCTTT
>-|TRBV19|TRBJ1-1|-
CASSSGMNTEAFF
TGTGCCAGTAGTTCTGGGATGAACACTGAAGCTTTCTTT
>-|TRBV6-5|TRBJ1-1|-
CASSRREVIEAFF
TGTGCCAGCAGTCGCCGGGAGGTTATTGAAGCTTTCTTT
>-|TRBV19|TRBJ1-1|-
CASSIDKGNTEAFF
TGTGCCAGTAGTATAGATAAGGGGAACACTGAAGCTTTCTTT
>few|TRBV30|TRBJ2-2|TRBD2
CAWSVPGGRGARGELFF
TGTGCCTGGAGTGTACCGGGCGGGAGGGGGGCGCGCGGGGAGCTGTTTTTT
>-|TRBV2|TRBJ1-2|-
CASRDDFLLGYTF
TGTGCCAGCAGGGATGATTTTCTATTGGGCTACACCTTC
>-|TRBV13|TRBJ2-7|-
CASSLNGIYEQYF
TGTGCCAGCAGCTTAAACGGGATCTACGAGCAGTACTTC
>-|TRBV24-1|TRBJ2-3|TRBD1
CATSPSWTGYTDTQYF
TGTGCCACCAGCCCAAGTTGGACAGGGTACACAGATACGCAGTATTTT
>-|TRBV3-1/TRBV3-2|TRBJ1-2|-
CASSQASMNYGYTF
TGTGCCAGCAGCCAAGCGTCCATGAACTATGGCTACACCTTC
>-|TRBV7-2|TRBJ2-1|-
CASSFDSSYNEQFF
TGTGCCAGCAGCTTTGACAGCTCCTACAATGAGCAGTTCTTC
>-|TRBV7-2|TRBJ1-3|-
CASSGRSGSSGNTIYF
TGTGCCAGCAGCGGGAGGAGTGGAAGCTCTGGAAACACCATATATTTT
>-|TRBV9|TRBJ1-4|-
CASSVAGGRQEKLFF
TGTGCCAGCAGCGTAGCCGGGGGCAGACAGGAAAAACTGTTTTTT
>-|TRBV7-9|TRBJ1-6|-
CASSSLGGRILSPNSPLHF
TGTGCCAGCAGCTCCCTGGGAGGGCGTATACTCAGTCCTAATTCACCCCTCCACTTT
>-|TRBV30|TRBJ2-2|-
CAWSGWASGELFF
TGTGCCTGGAGCGGGTGGGCGAGCGGGGAGCTGTTTTTT